The 24 T cell receptor beta chains presented below share a single source sample, sequenced in a study of beta chain features in type 1 diabetes. Expressed TCRB transcripts were sequenced because the entire RNA isolate underwent reverse transcription. Libraries were prepared by immunoSEQ multiplex PCR; TCRdb keeps only in-frame clonotypes and omits some of them. The sample holds 200,000 to 250,000 clones, roughly 14% seen once. The sequenced sample was naive CD4+ T cells from blood. These receptors were obtained from a woman between 40 and 55 years old in good health.

A word on this clone: Other nucleotide sequences in the sample specify the same CDR3. The chain uses TRBV6-1 and TRBJ1-5, with D tentatively TRBD1 (5 bases). Looked up from germline, CDR1 is MNHNS and CDR2 is SASEGT. This CDR3 is 15 amino acids long. V lost 0 bases to trimming and J lost 1 base, with 7 bases between them. DNA for the CDR3: TGTGCCAGCAGTGAAGCGGGGGGAAGCAATCAGCCCCAGCATTTT. Translating gives CASSEAGGSNQPQHF.

The V and J genes are TRBV27 and TRBJ1-1; no reliable D call. Germline CDR1 reads MNHEY; CDR2 reads SMNVEV (reference sequence). V gave up 7 bases and J gave up 7 bases, with 16 bases separating them. CDR3 length: 13 residues. CDR3 sequence: CASIGVPRGEAFF. The CDR3 DNA sequence: TGTGCCAGCATTGGAGTCCCGAGAGGTGAAGCTTTCTTT.

This clone was seen a handful of times. The chain joins TRBV18 to TRBJ1-1, with D unresolved. This CDR3 contains 17 residues. V gave up 6 bases and J gave up 4 bases, with 24 bases separating them. The germline gives CDR1 KGHSH, CDR2 LQKENI. In DNA form, the CDR3 reads TGTGCCAGCTCTTTGACGGCCCTAGGGCAGGCGGGCACTGAAGCTTTCTTT. This sequence encodes CASSLTALGQAGTEAFF.

The chain combines TRBV19 with TRBJ1-2; 8 positions match TRBD1. Unmatched junction bases numbered 9, after V lost 5 bases and J lost 7 bases. Per the germline V gene, CDR1 is LNHDA and CDR2 is SQIVND (reference sequence). The CDR3 length is 14 residues. CDR3 in amino acids: CASSSAGGAGGYTF. The CDR3 DNA reads as TGTGCCAGTAGTTCAGCAGGGGGCGCGGGTGGCTACACCTTC.

This clone occurred a few times. This chain connects TRBV19 to TRBJ2-2, with 12 nucleotides matching TRBD2. This CDR3 comprises 14 residues. J gave up 7 bases and V 6 bases, and 3 bases lay outside the gene matches. Germline V lookup: CDR1 LNHDA, CDR2 SQIVND (reference sequence). The CDR3 coding sequence is TGTGCCAGTAGCCAACTAGCGGGGGGCGGGGAGCTGTTTTTT. Protein sequence: CASSQLAGGGELFF. Full variable domain (remainder filled in from reference TRBV19 and TRBJ2-2): DGGITQSPKYLFRKEGQNVTLSCEQNLNHDAMYWYRQDPGQGLRLIYYSQIVNDFQKGDIAEGYSVSREKKESFPLTVTSAQKNPTAFYLCASSQLAGGGELFFGEGSRLTVL.

The CDR3 loop reads CASSAGTGGPLGYTF. CDR3 in DNA: TGCGCCAGCAGCGCGGGGACAGGGGGCCCTCTTGGCTACACCTTC. V gene TRBV5-1 combines with J gene TRBJ1-2; 12 bases are a match to TRBD1. V lost 4 bases to trimming and J lost 7 bases; unmatched junction nucleotides: 8. CDR3 length: 15 residues. In germline, CDR1 is SGHRS, CDR2 YFSETQ. Supplemented by reference TRBV5-1 and TRBJ1-2, the full variable domain reads KAGVTQTPRYLIKTRGQQVTLSCSPISGHRSVSWYQQTPGQGLQFLFEYFSETQRNKGNFPGRFSGRQFSNSRSEMNVSTLELGDSALYLCASSAGTGGPLGYTFGSGTRLTVV.

The chain uses TRBV5-4 and TRBJ1-1; 7 nucleotides align to TRBD1. The CDR3 is 14 amino acids. V dropped 3 bases and J dropped 0; count of bases not matched to a gene: 2. CDR1 SGHNT and CDR2 YYREEE come from the germline V gene (reference sequence). The CDR3 DNA reads TGTGCCAGCAGCTCCGACAGGGTGAACACTGAAGCTTTCTTT. Protein sequence: CASSSDRVNTEAFF.

This clone was seen a handful of times. The sample carries other DNA sequences with the same CDR3. This chain joins TRBV19 and TRBJ2-7; no clear D. Per germline, CDR1 LNHDA and CDR2 SQIVND (reference sequence). Deletions cut 4 bases from V and 0 bases from J, with 4 bases between. The length of the CDR3 is 12 residues. CDR3: CASSTGSYEQYF. The CDR3, as DNA: TGTGCCAGTAGTACGGGCTCCTACGAGCAGTACTTC.

In its sample, this clone was seen a few times. The CDR3 here is CASSPTRTGVITGELFF. The CDR3 region has the DNA TGTGCCAGCAGCCCAACGAGGACAGGGGTAATCACCGGGGAGCTGTTTTTT. The chain recombines TRBV5-4 with TRBJ2-2; TRBD1 matches 9 bases. J lost 4 bases, V lost 4 bases, and 11 bases had no gene match. The CDR3 consists of 17 residues. CDR1 and CDR2 (germline): SGHNT, YYREEE (reference sequence).

This clone showed up just a few times. The chain combines TRBV14 with TRBJ2-2; D may be TRBD1 (5 bases). The CDR3 runs to 14 residues. V lost 0 bases and J lost 6, with 8 bases in between. The germline V gene encodes CDR1 SGHDN and CDR2 FVKESK. The CDR3 region has the DNA TGTGCCAGCAGCCAAGACAGGGTGGCCGGGGAGCTGTTTTTT. It yields the protein CASSQDRVAGELFF.

This clone showed up just a few times. This chain connects TRBV19 to TRBJ2-7; 10 nucleotides match TRBD1. Germline V gene lookup returns CDR1 LNHDA and CDR2 SQIVND (reference sequence). The V segment lost 6 bases and the J segment 2 bases; nucleotides outside the gene matches: 7. The CDR3 length is 15 residues. The CDR3 sequence is CASRVDRGQAYEQYF. The CDR3 nucleotides read TGTGCCAGTAGGGTCGACAGGGGGCAAGCCTACGAGCAGTACTTC.

This clone was counted ten times or more. The J gene is TRBJ1-5, the V gene TRBV7-9; D unclear. Deletions cut 5 bases from V and 5 bases from J, with 10 bases between. The CDR3 has 13 amino acids. Germline V gives CDR1 SEHNR, CDR2 FQNEAQ (reference sequence). The DNA for the CDR3 is TGTGCCAGCAGCCCCCATCAGGATCAGCCCCAGCATTTT. Amino acids: CASSPHQDQPQHF.

This clone was picked up a small number of times. This chain connects TRBV9 to TRBJ1-5, with a possible D match to TRBD1 (5 bases). Germline V gene data show CDR1 as SGDLS and CDR2 as YYNGEE. The CDR3 is made up of 15 amino acids. Trimming pared 6 bases from V and 0 bases from J, leaving 13 bases between. The CDR3 here is CASKVTAYSNQPQHF. The CDR3 bases are TGTGCCAGCAAGGTGACAGCCTATAGCAATCAGCCCCAGCATTTT.

This clone was seen a handful of times. The CDR3 DNA sequence: TGTGCCAGCAGCCCAGAGGCGGGGGGCTACTCCTACAATGAGCAGTTCTTC. As protein: CASSPEAGGYSYNEQFF. The chain employs TRBV7-2 and TRBJ2-1, with TRBD2 identical over 8 bases. CDR3 length equals 17 residues. V lost 5 bases, J lost 0 bases, and 9 bases stayed unmatched. Germline V lookup: CDR1 SGHTA, CDR2 FQGNSA.

This chain uses TRBV6-1 with TRBJ1-2; D may be TRBD1 (5 bases). Germline CDR1 is MNHNS and CDR2 is SASEGT. Between the trimmed V and J ends, which lost 2 bases and 8 bases, there was a span of 15 bases. The CDR3 extends over 14 amino acids. The CDR3 protein is CASSERVGQGGYTF. CDR3 coding DNA: TGTGCCAGCAGTGAACGTGTCGGGCAGGGAGGCTACACCTTC.

The rearrangement uses TRBV7-6 and TRBJ1-2; 9 nucleotides align to TRBD1. CDR3 size: 16 residues. Germline assignment: CDR1 SGHVS and CDR2 FNYEAQ. Trimming cost V 4 bases and J 3 bases; bases outside gene matches: 9. The CDR3 nucleotides are TGTGCCAGCAGCTCACAGGGGGCCCGCAATGACTATGGCTACACCTTC. It specifies CASSSQGARNDYGYTF. The whole variable domain, filled in from reference TRBV7-6 and TRBJ1-2, reads GAGVSQSPRYKVTKRGQDVALRCDPISGHVSLYWYRQALGQGPEFLTYFNYEAQQDKSGLPNDRFSAERPEGSISTLTIQRTEQRDSAMYRCASSSQGARNDYGYTFGSGTRLTVV.

The DNA for the CDR3 is TGTGCCAGCAGCGCGAGCGCGCGGGGGGGCATAGATGAGCAGTTCTTC. The encoded protein is CASSASARGGIDEQFF. The chain has TRBV7-9 and TRBJ2-1; TRBD2 aligns across 9 bases. This CDR3 region has 16 residues. In germline, CDR1 is SEHNR, CDR2 FQNEAQ (reference sequence). The ends lost 5 bases at V and 8 bases at J; junction bases unmatched: 13. Full variable domain (missing parts from reference TRBV7-9 and TRBJ2-1): DTGVSQNPRHKITKRGQNVTFRCDPISEHNRLYWYRQTLGQGPEFLTYFQNEAQLEKSRLLSDRFSAERPKGSFSTLEIQRTEQGDSAMYLCASSASARGGIDEQFFGPGTRLTVL.

This clone appeared once. This chain links TRBV15 with TRBJ1-5; 7 bases map to TRBD1. Per the germline V gene, CDR1 is LNHNV and CDR2 is YYDKDF (reference sequence). The CDR3 is made up of 18 amino acids. V was pared by 5 bases and J by 6 bases, with 19 bases of the junction left unmatched. The DNA for the CDR3 is TGTGCCACCAGCCTACGAACCGCCTGGGACAGCCTTGGTCAGCCCCAGCATTTT. It specifies CATSLRTAWDSLGQPQHF.

V usage is TRBV7-2 and J usage is TRBJ1-2; possible D gene TRBD1, 5 bases. V was trimmed by 0 bases and J by 0 bases, leaving 8 bases between them. Germline V CDR1 and CDR2: SGHTA, FQGNSA. CDR3 length equals 15 residues. Here the CDR3 DNA reads TGTGCCAGCAGCTTAGCGCGGGGGGCTAACTATGGCTACACCTTC. This sequence encodes CASSLARGANYGYTF.

The gene calls are TRBV7-2 and TRBJ1-1, with TRBD1 as a possible D gene (6 bases). The CDR3 runs to 14 residues. Deletions cut 4 bases from V and 5 bases from J, with 14 bases between. Germline V gene lookup returns CDR1 SGHTA and CDR2 FQGNSA. DNA of the CDR3: TGTGCCAGCAGCTGGAAGGGGGGGTGGACTGAAGCTTTCTTT. Its protein product is CASSWKGGWTEAFF.

This clone turned up a few times. The chain carries TRBV10-3 and TRBJ2-7; 11 bases agree with TRBD2. V lost 3 bases and J lost 0; bases outside the gene matches: 7. The CDR3 contains 17 residues. Germline V gene lookup returns CDR1 ENHRY and CDR2 SYGVKD. CDR3 coding DNA: TGTGCCATCAGTGACCCTAGCGGGGGGACCTTCTCCTACGAGCAGTACTTC. The encoded protein is CAISDPSGGTFSYEQYF.

V and J are TRBV7-6 and TRBJ1-1; D is perhaps TRBD1 (6 bases). V lost 1 base and J lost 5, with 8 bases in between. Germline assignment: CDR1 SGHVS and CDR2 FNYEAQ. The CDR3 is 13 amino acids. The CDR3 bases are TGTGCCAGCAGCTTAGGAGGGGGTACTGAAGCTTTCTTT. It encodes CASSLGGGTEAFF.

This clone appeared a single time. The V and J genes are TRBV7-4 and TRBJ2-3; 10 bases line up with TRBD2. Germline V gene data show CDR1 as SGHVT and CDR2 as SQSDAQ. CDR3 size: 19 residues. V gave up 5 bases and J gave up 4 bases; unmatched junction bases: 18. The CDR3 DNA is TGTGCCAGCAGCCTAGACCCCAGCGGGGGGGAAAAACCCCCAGATACGCAGTATTTT. Residues: CASSLDPSGGEKPPDTQYF.

This clone was seen more than once but under ten times. The V call is TRBV21-1, the J call TRBJ1-5; the D segment call TRBD1 is taken from the table without a DNA check. TRBV21-1 is labeled a pseudogene. This CDR3 has 17 amino acids. This CDR3 is CASSKLKGQGANQPQHF. CDR3 bases: TGTGCCAGCAGCAAATTGAAGGGACAGGGGGCGAATCAGCCCCAGCATTTT.